These 3 T cell receptor beta chains were sequenced from one sample in a study of T cell responses to AZD1222 COVID-19 vaccine. TCRdb keeps only in-frame clones here, not all; method: immunoSEQ multiplex PCR. The sample has about 140,000 clones, about 94% seen once. The sequencing here drew on peripheral blood, taken 28 days after the second AZD1222 dose. Receptor source: an adult who received the AZD1222 COVID-19 vaccine.

Comments on this clone: A read error may produce the germline difference seen at one junction end. This sequence joins TRBV9 and TRBJ2-7, with D uncertain. Germline CDR1 and CDR2: SGDLS and YYNGEE. The CDR3 totals 12 residues. CDR3 sequence (DNA): TGTGCCAGCAGCCCCCCCTCCAACGAGCAGTACTTC. This gives the protein CASSPPSNEQYF.

CDR3 sequence: CASSPREGPGVNTEAFF. The CDR3 nucleotides are TGTGCCAGCAGCCCGCGGGAGGGGCCCGGCGTAAACACTGAAGCTTTCTTT. The chain is built from TRBV9 and TRBJ1-1; a possible D gene is TRBD1 (5 bases). V lost 4 bases and J 2 bases, leaving 21 bases between the germline ends. There are 17 residues in the CDR3. In germline, CDR1 is SGDLS, CDR2 YYNGEE.

V is TRBV6-1 and J is TRBJ1-2; tentatively, D is TRBD1 (5 bases). The CDR3 extends over 16 amino acids. Germline assignment: CDR1 MNHNS and CDR2 SASEGT. V lost 2 bases and J 5 bases, leaving 18 bases between the germline ends. The chain's CDR3 is CASSERYGTPGYGYTF. The DNA for the CDR3 is TGTGCCAGCAGTGAAAGATACGGGACGCCGGGTTATGGCTACACCTTC.